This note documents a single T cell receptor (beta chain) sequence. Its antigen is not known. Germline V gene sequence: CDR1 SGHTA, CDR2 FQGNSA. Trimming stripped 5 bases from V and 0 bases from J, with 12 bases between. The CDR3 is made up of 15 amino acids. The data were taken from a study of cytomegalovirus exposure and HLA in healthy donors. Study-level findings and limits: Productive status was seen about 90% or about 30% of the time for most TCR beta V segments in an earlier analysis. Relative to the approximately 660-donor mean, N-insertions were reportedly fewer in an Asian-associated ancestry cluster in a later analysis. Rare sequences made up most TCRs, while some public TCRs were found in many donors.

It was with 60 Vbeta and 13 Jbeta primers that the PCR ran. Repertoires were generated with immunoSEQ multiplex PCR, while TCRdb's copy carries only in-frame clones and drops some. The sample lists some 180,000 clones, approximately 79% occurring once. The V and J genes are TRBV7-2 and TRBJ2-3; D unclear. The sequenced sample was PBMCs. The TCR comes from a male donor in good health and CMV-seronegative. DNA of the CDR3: TGTGCCAGCAGCCGCCTGCCGACTAGCACAGATACGCAGTATTTT. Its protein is CASSRLPTSTDTQYF.